This T cell receptor (beta chain) is from a study of blood T cell repertoires in COVID-19. Method: immunoSEQ multiplex PCR; TCRdb's copy keeps in-frame clones and lacks some. The sample contains fewer than 350,000 clones, over 75% of which appear only once. This clonotype was sampled from a woman aged 25 to 39 who had recovered from COVID-19. The sample taken for sequencing was PBMCs or T cells enriched from blood (not recorded which).

CDR3 sequence reads: CAWSVTQASSSDTF. In DNA, the CDR3 is TGTGCCTGGAGTGTAACCCAGGCGTCTTCATCCGATACCTTC. The chain combines TRBV30 with TRBJ1-2; D gene ambiguous. This CDR3 has 14 amino acids. Germline CDR1 is GTSNPN and CDR2 is SVGIG (reference sequence). Trimming took off 0 bases at V and 14 bases at J, with 22 bases between the two ends. Using reference TRBV30 and TRBJ1-2 for the parts outside the CDR3, the full variable domain is SQTIHQWPATLVQPVGSPLSLECTVEGTSNPNLYWYRQAAGRGLQLLFYSVGIGQISSEVPQNLSASRPQDRQFILSSKKLLLSDSGFYLCAWSVTQASSSDTFGSGTRLTVV.